The entry that follows covers one T cell receptor beta chain sequence. The data are from a study of cytomegalovirus exposure and HLA in healthy donors. The overall study: It was reported in a later analysis that the same platform had been used for the 90 to 150 validation repertoires as for the roughly 650 first-cohort repertoires.

V lost 4 bases, J lost 0 bases, and 3 bases stayed unmatched. Germline values: CDR1 MNHEY, CDR2 SMNVEV (reference sequence). The CDR3 has 15 amino acids. Generated by immunoSEQ multiplex PCR, the TCRdb table keeps only in-frame clones and is missing some. The sample lists just under 75,000 clones; 94% were seen once. The donors were members of the approximately 130-subject validation cohort (separate from the approximately 670-subject first cohort). The chain employs TRBV27 and TRBJ1-5; 7 nucleotides align to TRBD1. The receptor was isolated from a woman between 18 and 29 years old in good health and CMV-seropositive. The material sequenced was PBMCs. The CDR3 nucleotides read TGTGCCAGCAGTTCAGGGGGGTATAGCAATCAGCCCCAGCATTTT. It is translated as CASSSGGYSNQPQHF.